A selection of T cell receptor beta chains follows, all from one sample in a study of graft-versus-host responses after intestinal transplantation. Using immunoSEQ multiplex PCR, the repertoire was profiled, and TCRdb retains in-frame clones only, with some absent. The sample holds 75,000 to 100,000 clones, about 82% seen once. The sample consisted of PBMCs, taken 255 days after intestinal transplant. The receptors shown here come from a human patient who received an intestinal transplant, so some T cells may come from the graft donor. CDR3s include the opening cysteine and the closing phenylalanine or tryptophan. The order of the fields is D gene, CDR3 length, V gene, J gene, clone size, CDR3 DNA, CDR3 protein. The D gene is left open where the match is weak. Only some rows state a clone size, as once, few, many or a class for expanded clones.

-,15,TRBV7-9,TRBJ2-1,once,TGTGCCAGCAGCCCGCGGGGGCCACTATACAATGAGCAGTTCTTC,CASSPRGPLYNEQFF
TRBD1,15,TRBV28,TRBJ1-5,-,TGTGCCAGCAGCACAGCGGGACAGGGTTATCAGCCCCAGCATTTT,CASSTAGQGYQPQHF
-,13,TRBV5-1,TRBJ1-2,-,TGCGCCAGCAGCTTGTCGGGAAGCTATGGCTACACCTTC,CASSLSGSYGYTF
-,13,TRBV7-2,TRBJ2-3,-,TGTGCCAGCAGCTTAGAGGACACAGATACGCAGTATTTT,CASSLEDTDTQYF
-,12,TRBV7-8,TRBJ2-7,-,TGTGCCAGTGGGTCCCAGGGCTACGAGCAGTACTTC,CASGSQGYEQYF
-,11,TRBV19,TRBJ2-1,once,TGTGCCAGTAGTCTCTACAATGAGCAGTTCTTC,CASSLYNEQFF
-,13,TRBV5-4,TRBJ2-7,-,TGTGCCAGCAGCCGAGACTCGGCCTACGAGCAGTACTTC,CASSRDSAYEQYF
-,13,TRBV7-9,TRBJ2-1,-,TGTGCCAGCAGCTCCCCACTAGACAATGAGCAGTTCTTC,CASSSPLDNEQFF
TRBD2,18,TRBV4-1,TRBJ2-1,-,TGCGCCAGCAGCCAAGGGACTAGCGGGGTGACCTATTACAATGAGCAGTTCTTC,CASSQGTSGVTYYNEQFF
-,15,TRBV28,TRBJ1-6,-,TGTGCCAGCACCCCAGTGTATGGTCCTAATTCACCCCTCCACTTT,CASTPVYGPNSPLHF
-,13,TRBV28,TRBJ2-7,-,TGTGCCAGCAGCCCACTAGGGGACTACGAGCAGTACTTC,CASSPLGDYEQYF
TRBD2,15,TRBV29-1,TRBJ2-3,-,TGCAGCGTTGAAGTTAGCGGGGCTCCCACAGATACGCAGTATTTT,CSVEVSGAPTDTQYF
-,14,TRBV19,TRBJ2-2,-,TGTGCCAGTAGTATCCTTTCCAACACCGGGGAGCTGTTTTTT,CASSILSNTGELFF
-,15,TRBV5-4,TRBJ1-1,once,TGTGCCAGCAGCTTGCTCGGGGGGAGGGACACTGAAGCTTTCTTT,CASSLLGGRDTEAFF
-,13,TRBV29-1,TRBJ1-1,-,TGCAGCGTTGAACACCAGGGAGGGACTGAAGCTTTCTTT,CSVEHQGGTEAFF
TRBD2,15,TRBV5-1,TRBJ2-1,-,TGCGCCAGCAGCCGGACTAGCGGGACGTACAATGAGCAGTTCTTC,CASSRTSGTYNEQFF
-,13,TRBV7-9,TRBJ1-5,-,TGTGCCAGCAGCTTATCAGGGAATCAGCCCCAGCATTTT,CASSLSGNQPQHF
-,15,TRBV4-1,TRBJ2-2,-,TGCGCCAGCAGCCAAGAAAGCGGGTTGGCCGGGGAGCTGTTTTTT,CASSQESGLAGELFF
TRBD1,15,TRBV6-1,TRBJ1-2,few,TGTGCCAGCAGTGAAGGAGCAGGGGGTGTCTATGGCTACACCTTC,CASSEGAGGVYGYTF
-,14,TRBV5-6,TRBJ1-1,-,TGTGCCAGCAGCTTGAGTCAGGGGAACACTGAAGCTTTCTTT,CASSLSQGNTEAFF
-,16,TRBV28,TRBJ2-1,-,TGTGCCAGCAGTTTGGATACAGGCTATGCCTACAATGAGCAGTTCTTC,CASSLDTGYAYNEQFF
-,17,TRBV7-9,TRBJ2-6,-,TGTGCCAGCAGCTTAGGGATCTTAAGCTCTGGGGCCAACGTCCTGACTTTC,CASSLGILSSGANVLTF
-,13,TRBV2,TRBJ1-5,-,TGTGCCAGCAACGGCGATAGCAATCAGCCCCAGCATTTT,CASNGDSNQPQHF
-,16,TRBV19,TRBJ2-4,-,TGTGCCAGCAGAGGGGTAGGGACATGGTTGGGAAACATTCAGTACTTC,CASRGVGTWLGNIQYF
-,15,TRBV15,TRBJ2-1,once,TGTGCCACCAGCGCACCGGGGCCGCGGGGCAATGAGCAGTTCTTC,CATSAPGPRGNEQFF
-,19,TRBV2,TRBJ2-2,-,TGTGCCAGCAGGATCCTTGAGGGCGTAGGAGTAGGGTCCGGCGGGGAGCTGTTTTTT,CASRILEGVGVGSGGELFF
TRBD2,17,TRBV5-4,TRBJ2-3,-,TGTGCCAGCAGCTTGGTACTAGCGGGGGGGCCGGGAGATACGCAGTATTTT,CASSLVLAGGPGDTQYF
TRBD2,15,TRBV28,TRBJ2-7,once,TGTGCCAGCTCCTATGAGGGTACTAGCGGGAGCGAGCAGTACTTC,CASSYEGTSGSEQYF
-,9,TRBV4-1,TRBJ2-7,few,TGCGCCAGCAGGAGGGCGCAGTACTTC,CASRRAQYF
-,18,TRBV29-1,TRBJ2-7,-,TGCAGCGTTGTTCTGCTGCATCCTCAACTAGACGGATCCTACGAGCAGTACTTC,CSVVLLHPQLDGSYEQYF
-,12,TRBV28,TRBJ1-1,-,TGTGCCAGCAGTTTATCTGGCACTGAAGCTTTCTTT,CASSLSGTEAFF
-,17,TRBV2,TRBJ2-1,-,TGTGCCAGCAGTGAGGGGACCACGAGGCGGGGTTTCAATGAGCAGTTCTTC,CASSEGTTRRGFNEQFF
-,14,TRBV7-8,TRBJ2-1,-,TGTGCCAGCAGCTTAGTTGTTAGTGGGAATGAGCAGTTCTTC,CASSLVVSGNEQFF
-,13,TRBV5-1,TRBJ1-2,-,TGCGCCAGCAGCAGACAGCCTGGAGGAGGCTACACCTTC,CASSRQPGGGYTF
TRBD1,13,TRBV5-4,TRBJ1-2,-,TGTGCCAGCAGCAACGACAGGGTATCTGGCTACACCTTC,CASSNDRVSGYTF
TRBD1,15,TRBV5-6,TRBJ1-2,-,TGTGCCAGCAGCCTGAGCAGGGACAGGTACTATGGCTACACCTTC,CASSLSRDRYYGYTF
TRBD1,16,TRBV5-1,TRBJ2-1,-,TGCGCCAGCAGCACCTCCGGGACAGGGGGGTCCAATGAGCAGTTCTTC,CASSTSGTGGSNEQFF
-,15,TRBV14,TRBJ2-6,-,TGTGCCAGCAGCCAAGATGGCTCTGGGGCCAACGTCCTGACTTTC,CASSQDGSGANVLTF
TRBD2,16,TRBV30,TRBJ2-3,-,TGTGCCTGGAGCGCTTCGGGCGGGGGTGGCACAGATACGCAGTATTTT,CAWSASGGGGTDTQYF
-,15,TRBV19,TRBJ1-5,-,TGTGCCAGTAGTATTGAAGAGTATAGCAATCAGCCCCAGCATTTT,CASSIEEYSNQPQHF